This T cell receptor beta chain comes out of a study of post-analysis software for immune sequencing data. Overall study results and limits: Patients carried a handful of TRBV segments more frequently than controls did, and TRBV5-6, TRBV5-1 and TRBV20-1 were among them.

The library was made from cDNA and included unique molecular identifiers. TCRdb fed the PCR reads into MiXCR, producing one record per CDR3 protein. The repertoire holds approximately 570,000 distinct CDR3 sequences, 44% seen once, with 1.5% to 2% in the top ten. On this clonotype: Its antigen is not known.

CDR3 length equals 15 residues. The germline CDR1 and CDR2 sequences are LGHDT and YNNKEL (reference sequence). The V and J ends lost 0 bases and 3 bases respectively, with 11 bases between them. What was sequenced was blood. This TCR derives from a girl aged 10 to 17 with multiple sclerosis. The chain uses TRBV3-1 and TRBJ2-5; no firm D call. The CDR3 coding sequence is TGTGCCAGCAGCCAAGATTTCCGGTACGAAGAGACCCAGTACTTC. Residues: CASSQDFRYEETQYF.